The 28 T cell receptor beta chains presented below share a single source sample, sequenced in a study of blood T cell repertoires in COVID-19. Sequencing used immunoSEQ multiplex PCR; TCRdb keeps in-frame clones, though not all of them. Here the sample spans 250,000 or so clones, about 80% being singletons. Source material: PBMCs or T cells enriched from blood (not recorded which). All receptors derive from a man aged 50-60 years who had recovered from COVID-19.

The CDR3 DNA reads as TGTGCCAGCAGTGCCCTGACTAGCAACGAGCAGTACTTC. Residues: CASSALTSNEQYF. The rearrangement joins TRBV2 to TRBJ2-7; 7 bases fit TRBD2. The CDR3 is 13 amino acids. The ends lost 4 bases at V and 5 bases at J; junction bases unmatched: 5. Per germline, CDR1 SNHLY and CDR2 FYNNEI.

The genes are TRBV7-2 and TRBJ2-3; D is possibly TRBD1 (6 bases). The CDR3 has 16 residues. V was shortened by 1 base and J by 2 bases, with 13 bases between the two germline ends. Germline V gene sequence: CDR1 SGHTA, CDR2 FQGNSA. The CDR3 loop is CASSLGKGVPTDTQYF. CDR3 nucleotides: TGTGCCAGCAGCTTAGGGAAGGGGGTCCCCACAGATACGCAGTATTTT.

The chain is built from TRBV28 and TRBJ2-2; 10 nucleotides align to TRBD2. This CDR3 is 15 amino acids long. The ends lost 5 bases at V and 5 bases at J; junction bases unmatched: 5. CDR1 is MDHEN and CDR2 is SYDVKM in the germline V gene. CDR3 DNA: TGTGCCAGCAGTGTAGCGGGAGGTAGAACCGGGGAGCTGTTTTTT. Encoded protein: CASSVAGGRTGELFF.

This clone has a single count. The rearrangement joins TRBV19 to TRBJ2-2, with TRBD1 matching 8 bases. The CDR3 is 15 residues long. CDR1 is LNHDA, CDR2 SQIVND, per germline (reference sequence). Trimming cost V 7 bases and J 4 bases; bases outside gene matches: 8. CDR3 DNA sequence: TGTGCCAGTACCTTCCAGACAGGGGCCACCGGGGAGCTGTTTTTT. Translation: CASTFQTGATGELFF.

This chain connects TRBV9 to TRBJ2-3, with 9 bases fitting TRBD1. CDR1 SGDLS and CDR2 YYNGEE come from the germline V gene. The CDR3 totals 15 residues. The trim removed 2 bases at V and 3 bases at J, leaving 4 bases unmatched. Here the CDR3 reads CASSVTGGWTDTQYF. The CDR3 coding sequence is TGTGCCAGCAGCGTCACAGGGGGCTGGACAGATACGCAGTATTTT.

This sequence joins TRBV24-1 and TRBJ2-5, with 9 nucleotides matching TRBD1. Germline lookup yields CDR1 KGHDR and CDR2 SFDVKD. This CDR3 is 14 amino acids long. V lost 9 bases to trimming and J lost 4 bases; unmatched junction nucleotides: 8. The CDR3 region is CATGGQGQAETQYF. DNA of the CDR3: TGTGCCACCGGGGGACAGGGTCAGGCAGAGACCCAGTACTTC.

The rearrangement links TRBV10-3 to TRBJ2-6; a possible D gene is TRBD2 (6 bases). Germline V gene data show CDR1 as ENHRY and CDR2 as SYGVKD. This CDR3 region has 16 residues. Deletions cut 10 bases from V and 0 bases from J, with 16 bases between. The CDR3 DNA reads as TGTGCCACCCGGTGGCAGGGAGGCTCTGGGGCCAACGTCCTGACTTTC. This translates into CATRWQGGSGANVLTF.

This clone was picked up one time. The rearrangement uses TRBV28 and TRBJ1-2; possible D gene TRBD1, 6 bases. The CDR3 has 12 residues. Deletions cut 11 bases from V and 6 bases from J, with 16 bases between. Germline V gene sequence: CDR1 MDHEN, CDR2 SYDVKM. The CDR3 region has the DNA TGTGCCGTGGGGGGGACACGGAATGGCTACACCTTC. This codes for CAVGGTRNGYTF.

This rearrangement joins TRBV11-2 to TRBJ2-3; 9 bases are a match to TRBD2. Germline values: CDR1 SGHAT, CDR2 FQNNGV. The CDR3 totals 15 residues. The J segment lost 7 bases and the V segment lost 5 bases, leaving 10 bases of the junction unmatched. CDR3 coding DNA: TGTGCCAGCAGCCCAGCGGGAGGAGTGGGTAATACGCAGTATTTT. Translated, it gives CASSPAGGVGNTQYF.

CDR3 in DNA: TGTGCCAGCTCCTATAGCGGGAGAGGGTACACAGATACGCAGTATTTT. Protein product: CASSYSGRGYTDTQYF. The chain employs TRBV28 and TRBJ2-3; TRBD2 agrees at 9 bases. V lost 8 bases and J lost 2; bases outside the gene matches: 11. The CDR3 has 16 amino acids. CDR1 is MDHEN and CDR2 is SYDVKM in the germline V gene. The full variable domain, its missing parts supplied by reference TRBV28 and TRBJ2-3, is DVKVTQSSRYLVKRTGEKVFLECVQDMDHENMFWYRQDPGLGLRLIYFSYDVKMKEKGDIPEGYSVSREKKERFSLILESASTNQTSMYLCASSYSGRGYTDTQYFGPGTRLTVL.

This sequence joins TRBV29-1 and TRBJ1-1; TRBD1 matches at 8 bases. The CDR3 length is 12 residues. CDR1 is SQVTM, CDR2 ANQGSEA, per germline. V shed 4 bases, J shed 8 bases, and the junction held 6 bases outside the gene matches. For the CDR3, the DNA is TGCAGCGTTGGGAATGGGGACAGGGAAGCTTTCTTT. Translated, it gives CSVGNGDREAFF.

The chain is built from TRBV19 and TRBJ1-1; possibly TRBD1 for D (6 bases). V lost 6 bases and J lost 1, with 24 bases in between. Germline V lookup: CDR1 LNHDA, CDR2 SQIVND (reference sequence). The CDR3 has 18 amino acids. Here the CDR3 reads CASRQGGEMARKNTEAFF. The CDR3 DNA sequence: TGTGCCAGTAGACAGGGTGGCGAAATGGCAAGGAAGAACACTGAAGCTTTCTTT.

V is TRBV6-5 and J is TRBJ2-3, with 13 bases matching TRBD2. The junction had 2 bases not matched to a gene; V was cut back by 0 bases and J by 5 bases. Germline loops: CDR1 MNHEY, CDR2 SVGAGI. The length of the CDR3 is 16 residues. The CDR3: CASSYSLAGGIDTQYF. The CDR3 DNA reads as TGTGCCAGCAGTTACTCACTAGCGGGAGGGATAGATACGCAGTATTTT.

The sample holds one count of this clone. The chain carries TRBV12-3 or TRBV12-4 and TRBJ1-2, with unresolved D. The V end was cut by 6 bases, the J end by 4 bases, with 12 bases between. CDR3 length equals 13 residues. The CDR3 region is CASREPWLYGYTF. DNA of the CDR3: TGTGCCAGCAGGGAGCCATGGCTCTATGGCTACACCTTC.

This clone was recorded only once. The chain uses TRBV21-1 and TRBJ2-7; no DNA check was done on the table's D call, TRBD1. TRBV21-1 is a documented pseudogene. This CDR3 has 15 residues. Here the CDR3 reads CASSKDSNPYYEQYF. DNA for the CDR3: TGTGCCAGCAGCAAAGACAGTAATCCCTACTACGAGCAGTACTTC.

The CDR3 DNA reads as TGCGCCAGCAGCCCGCCGGGACAAAACACCGGGGAGCTGTTTTTT. As protein: CASSPPGQNTGELFF. The chain is built from TRBV5-1 and TRBJ2-2, with D possibly matching TRBD1 (6 bases). This CDR3 is 15 amino acids long. Trimming shortened V by 4 bases and J by 2 bases, and 12 bases separated the two germline ends. Germline CDR1 is SGHRS and CDR2 is YFSETQ.

The gene calls are TRBV10-3 and TRBJ1-5; D remains ambiguous. Trimming removed 6 bases at V and 0 bases at J, with 9 bases between. Germline V gene data show CDR1 as ENHRY and CDR2 as SYGVKD. The CDR3 loop spans 14 amino acids. In DNA form, the CDR3 reads TGTGCCATCAGAGCGGACCTTAGCAATCAGCCCCAGCATTTT. This codes for CAIRADLSNQPQHF.

This chain uses TRBV30 with TRBJ2-7; 7 bases line up with TRBD1. V was clipped by 0 bases and J by 0 bases; unmatched bases: 2. The germline CDR1 and CDR2 sequences are GTSNPN and SVGIG (reference sequence). The CDR3 is 14 residues long. The CDR3 is CAWSVGDSSYEQYF. CDR3 DNA sequence: TGTGCCTGGAGTGTAGGGGACAGCTCCTACGAGCAGTACTTC.

V and J are TRBV29-1 and TRBJ1-5; D remains unclear. Germline loops: CDR1 SQVTM, CDR2 ANQGSEA. This CDR3 has 13 residues. V lost 3 bases to trimming and J lost 4 bases, with 10 bases between them. The CDR3 DNA reads TGCAGCGTTGAGACGGGTATGAATCAGCCCCAGCATTTT. The encoded protein is CSVETGMNQPQHF.

This clone was counted a single time. The chain uses TRBV5-4 and TRBJ1-4; D perhaps matches TRBD1 (5 bases). From germline, CDR1 is SGHNT and CDR2 YYREEE (reference sequence). The CDR3 sequence is 16 residues long. Trimming removed 4 bases at V and 0 bases at J, with 13 bases between. CDR3 in amino acids: CASSPGGTATNEKLFF. In DNA, the CDR3 is TGTGCCAGCAGCCCCGGGGGAACCGCAACTAATGAAAAACTGTTTTTT.

The chain combines TRBV4-2 with TRBJ1-4, with TRBD1 identical over 9 bases. With 3 bases clipped from V and 8 bases from J, the junction kept 7 bases outside the gene matches. Germline V gene lookup returns CDR1 LGHNA and CDR2 YNFKEQ. The CDR3 is 15 amino acids. CDR3 amino acids: CASSHLQGAEEKLFF. For the CDR3, the DNA is TGTGCCAGCAGCCATCTACAGGGGGCCGAAGAAAAACTGTTTTTT.

The chain is built from TRBV7-2 and TRBJ1-5, with 8 bases identical to TRBD1. J lost 0 bases, V lost 5 bases, and 6 bases had no gene match. The CDR3 totals 16 residues. CDR1 is SGHTA and CDR2 is FQGNSA in the germline V gene. Written as DNA, the CDR3 is TGTGCCAGCAGCCTCCGGACAGGGAGTAGCAATCAGCCCCAGCATTTT. Protein product: CASSLRTGSSNQPQHF.

This clone has a single count. This chain connects TRBV7-8 to TRBJ1-1, with 9 bases fitting TRBD1. Germline CDR1 and CDR2: SGHVS and FQNEAQ. Trimming took 5 bases from V and 4 from J; bases not matched to a gene: 8. The CDR3 length is 15 residues. The CDR3 loop reads CASSPGQGWSTEAFF. The CDR3 coding sequence is TGTGCCAGCAGCCCCGGACAGGGGTGGAGCACTGAAGCTTTCTTT.

The rearrangement joins TRBV5-5 to TRBJ2-7, with D uncertain. Trimming left V 7 bases short and J 2 bases short, with 7 bases between. Germline CDR1 SGHKS, CDR2 YYEKEE (reference sequence). The CDR3 runs to 11 residues. CDR3 coding DNA: TGTGCCAGCGGCGAGGCCTACGAGCAGTACTTC. Amino acid sequence: CASGEAYEQYF.

The DNA of the CDR3 is TGTGCCAGCAGTTTGGGACTAGCGGGTTACAATGAGCAGTTCTTC. This translates into CASSLGLAGYNEQFF. V and J are TRBV27 and TRBJ2-1; 12 bases are shared with TRBD2. V shed 3 bases and J 4 bases; nucleotides not matched to a gene: 1. The CDR3 consists of 15 residues. CDR1 MNHEY and CDR2 SMNVEV come from the germline V gene (reference sequence).

The chain links TRBV30 to TRBJ1-2; 8 positions agree with TRBD1. The germline CDR1 and CDR2 sequences are GTSNPN and SVGIG (reference sequence). CDR3 size: 15 residues. V was clipped by 3 bases and J by 5 bases; unmatched bases: 11. The CDR3 sequence: CAWSADRADIYGYTF. CDR3 nucleotides: TGTGCCTGGAGCGCGGACAGGGCCGACATTTATGGCTACACCTTC. The full variable domain, its missing parts supplied by reference TRBV30 and TRBJ1-2, is SQTIHQWPATLVQPVGSPLSLECTVEGTSNPNLYWYRQAAGRGLQLLFYSVGIGQISSEVPQNLSASRPQDRQFILSSKKLLLSDSGFYLCAWSADRADIYGYTFGSGTRLTVV.

In this sample, this clone turned up a few times. The V call is TRBV6-2 or TRBV6-3, the J call TRBJ2-1; tentative D call: TRBD2 (5 bases). V lost 5 bases and J 4 bases, leaving 9 bases between the germline ends. The CDR3 has 13 residues. Per germline, CDR1 MNHEY and CDR2 SVGEGT. In DNA, the CDR3 is TGTGCCAGCAGTGTAACTAGATACAATGAGCAGTTCTTC. Protein sequence: CASSVTRYNEQFF.

This sequence joins TRBV7-9 and TRBJ1-4; 9 nucleotides agree with TRBD1. The CDR3 covers 14 residues. The germline V gene encodes CDR1 SEHNR and CDR2 FQNEAQ (reference sequence). The ends lost 5 bases at V and 8 bases at J; junction bases unmatched: 6. CDR3: CASSPGQGREKLFF. In nucleotides, the CDR3 is TGTGCCAGCAGCCCTGGACAGGGGCGGGAAAAACTGTTTTTT.